Listed here is a single TCR beta chain. Its antigen is not known. Assay: immunoSEQ multiplex PCR; the TCRdb copy retains only in-frame clones and omits some. The profile shows tens of thousands of clones, around four fifths of them singletons. These data come from a study of OX40 agonist ivuxolimab in advanced cancers. Study-wide context: At around 81% male, the cohort had a mean age of about 60 years, ranging from roughly 20 to 80.

The CDR3 extends over 17 amino acids. Germline values: CDR1 LNHDA, CDR2 SQIVND (reference sequence). Unmatched junction bases numbered 14, after V lost 6 bases and J lost 4 bases. Study conclusions and caveats: Compared with CD4+, CD8+ T cells on average had more expanded clones.

This receptor was identified in an adult with an advanced solid tumor such as melanoma, head and neck, liver or kidney cancer. This chain uses TRBV19 with TRBJ2-1, with 8 bases aligning to TRBD2. The source was CD4+ or CD8+ T cells sorted from blood, collected in a trial of the OX40 agonist ivuxolimab. The CDR3 nucleotides are TGTGCCAGTAGACTAACTAGCGGAGACGTTCAGTACAATGAGCAGTTCTTC. It is translated as CASRLTSGDVQYNEQFF. The full variable domain, completed using reference TRBV19 and TRBJ2-1, is DGGITQSPKYLFRKEGQNVTLSCEQNLNHDAMYWYRQDPGQGLRLIYYSQIVNDFQKGDIAEGYSVSREKKESFPLTVTSAQKNPTAFYLCASRLTSGDVQYNEQFFGPGTRLTVL.